These 21 T cell receptor beta chains were all obtained from the same sample, sequenced in a study of cytomegalovirus exposure and HLA in healthy donors. Both 60 Vbeta primers and 13 Jbeta primers went into the PCR. Using immunoSEQ multiplex PCR, the repertoire was profiled, and TCRdb retains in-frame clones only, with some absent. The sample contains some 150,000 clones, over 60% of which appear only once. The sample consisted of PBMCs. These receptors originate from a woman in her twenties or thirties in good health and CMV-seronegative.

This clone was detected a few times. The J gene is TRBJ2-7, the V gene TRBV6-5, with D maybe TRBD2 (5 bases). Germline assignment: CDR1 MNHEY and CDR2 SVGAGI. Trimming removed 0 bases from V and 4 bases from J, with 13 bases in between. The CDR3 sequence is 15 residues long. CDR3 in DNA: TGTGCCAGCAGTTACTCTGAAGGGAGAGGTTACGAGCAGTACTTC. Residues: CASSYSEGRGYEQYF.

V is TRBV2 and J is TRBJ1-1; 12 bases map to TRBD1. V trimming: 6 bases; J trimming: 4 bases; junction bases outside the gene matches: 9. From germline, CDR1 is SNHLY and CDR2 FYNNEI. The CDR3 extends over 16 amino acids. The CDR3 sequence is CASRGTGGLIGTEAFF. The CDR3 DNA follows: TGTGCCAGCAGGGGGACAGGGGGCCTAATAGGCACTGAAGCTTTCTTT.

The table lists this clone with a few counts. The J gene is TRBJ2-1, the V gene TRBV6-5; tentative D call: TRBD2 (5 bases). This CDR3 has 13 amino acids. The germline gives CDR1 MNHEY, CDR2 SVGAGI. With 2 bases removed from V and 8 bases from J, the gap between germline ends came to 10 bases. The CDR3 sequence: CASSYRGIDEQFF. CDR3 nucleotides: TGTGCCAGCAGTTACCGGGGAATCGATGAGCAGTTCTTC.

The chain carries TRBV4-3 and TRBJ1-3; a possible D gene is TRBD1 (5 bases). The CDR3 has 15 amino acids. The V gene's germline CDR1 is LGHNA and CDR2 YSLEER. Trimming left V 4 bases short and J 4 bases short, with 14 bases between. The CDR3 here is CASSPTRGSGNTIYF. DNA for the CDR3: TGCGCCAGCAGCCCCACCCGGGGGAGCGGAAACACCATATATTTT.

The chain uses TRBV19 and TRBJ1-5, with 7 bases matching TRBD1. The CDR3 runs 15 residues. The junction had 10 bases not matched to a gene; V was cut back by 7 bases and J by 4 bases. CDR1 is LNHDA and CDR2 is SQIVND in the germline V gene (reference sequence). The CDR3 nucleotides read TGTGCCAGTATACCCGGGACAGAAGGGAATCAGCCCCAGCATTTT. It yields the protein CASIPGTEGNQPQHF.

The chain employs TRBV9 and TRBJ1-1; D unresolved. Germline CDR1 SGDLS, CDR2 YYNGEE. The ends were cut back, 3 bases at V and 4 bases at J, with 16 bases in the middle. There are 15 residues in the CDR3. CDR3 sequence: CASSARGGSFTEAFF. Here the CDR3 DNA reads TGTGCCAGCAGCGCGCGGGGAGGGAGTTTCACTGAAGCTTTCTTT.

The rearrangement joins TRBV25-1 to TRBJ1-4; D is perhaps TRBD1 (5 bases). V gave up 3 bases and J gave up 3 bases, with 11 bases separating them. Germline V gene lookup returns CDR1 MGHDK and CDR2 SYGVNS. This CDR3 has 15 residues. The CDR3 bases are TGTGCCAGCAGTGAGGCCGGGACTCCTAATGAAAAACTGTTTTTT. Translation: CASSEAGTPNEKLFF.

The CDR3 region has the DNA TGTGCCAGCAGCGTAGCGGAGGGAAACGACTATGGCTACACCTTC. Its translation: CASSVAEGNDYGYTF. V and J are TRBV9 and TRBJ1-2; D is undetermined. The ends were cut back, 0 bases at V and 3 bases at J, with 12 bases in the middle. Germline V gene lookup returns CDR1 SGDLS and CDR2 YYNGEE. The CDR3 covers 15 residues. The entire variable domain, with the rest obtained from reference TRBV9 and TRBJ1-2, is as follows: DSGVTQTPKHLITATGQRVTLRCSPRSGDLSVYWYQQSLDQGLQFLIQYYNGEERAKGNILERFSAQQFPDLHSELNLSSLELGDSALYFCASSVAEGNDYGYTFGSGTRLTVV.

The J gene is TRBJ2-1, the V gene TRBV7-2, with D perhaps TRBD1 (6 bases). This CDR3 has 14 residues. The V end was cut by 3 bases, the J end by 5 bases, with 11 bases between. Germline values: CDR1 SGHTA, CDR2 FQGNSA. The CDR3 DNA is TGTGCCAGCAGCTTCGGGACAAACAACAATGAGCAGTTCTTC. Its protein product is CASSFGTNNNEQFF.

The V call is TRBV4-1, the J call TRBJ2-3; 8 bases align to TRBD2. The trim removed 1 base at V and 4 bases at J, leaving 13 bases unmatched. This CDR3 is built from 18 residues. Per germline, CDR1 MGHRA and CDR2 YSYEKL. The DNA for the CDR3 is TGCGCCAGCAGCCAAGTAAAGGCCCCAGCGGGAGACGCAGATACGCAGTATTTT. Its protein is CASSQVKAPAGDADTQYF.

The chain joins TRBV2 to TRBJ1-5, with 8 bases fitting TRBD1. J was trimmed by 7 bases and V by 2 bases; bases with no gene match: 4. The length of the CDR3 is 14 residues. Per germline, CDR1 SNHLY and CDR2 FYNNEI. This chain's CDR3 is CASSEQGAGQPQHF. The CDR3 DNA follows: TGTGCCAGCAGTGAACAGGGGGCAGGGCAGCCCCAGCATTTT.

The sample holds one count of this clone. This sequence joins TRBV6-6 and TRBJ1-6, with D possibly matching TRBD1 (6 bases). The CDR3 spans 15 residues. V dropped 2 bases and J dropped 11 bases, with 16 bases sitting between them. Looked up from germline, CDR1 is MNHNY and CDR2 is SVGAGI (reference sequence). The CDR3 protein is CASSYGGQSRPPLHF. The CDR3 nucleotides are TGTGCCAGCAGTTACGGAGGACAGTCTCGTCCACCCCTCCACTTT.

This clone was counted only a few times. The same CDR3 can be traced to other DNA sequences in this sample. The V call is TRBV28, the J call TRBJ1-2; 8 nucleotides line up with TRBD1. CDR3 length: 14 amino acids. V lost 2 bases, J lost 5 bases, and 4 bases stayed unmatched. Germline-derived CDR1 and CDR2 are MDHEN and SYDVKM. CDR3: CASSLGQGAYGYTF. CDR3 nucleotides: TGTGCCAGCAGTTTAGGCCAGGGGGCTTATGGCTACACCTTC.

The chain recombines TRBV30 with TRBJ1-3; possibly TRBD1 for D (5 bases). Trimming stripped 0 bases from V and 4 bases from J, with 13 bases between. CDR3 length: 15 residues. The V gene's germline CDR1 is GTSNPN and CDR2 SVGIG (reference sequence). CDR3 bases: TGTGCCTGGAGTGTACCAGGGACTAGGGGAAACACCATATATTTT. It encodes CAWSVPGTRGNTIYF.

This clone has a single count. The chain joins TRBV19 to TRBJ1-2; unclear D gene. The CDR3 loop spans 12 amino acids. In germline, CDR1 is LNHDA, CDR2 SQIVND (reference sequence). V dropped 5 bases and J dropped 7 bases, with 11 bases sitting between them. CDR3 nucleotide sequence: TGTGCCAGTAGTCACGGGATGAGTGGCTACACCTTC. This translates into CASSHGMSGYTF.

This chain joins TRBV15 and TRBJ2-5; no reliable D call. CDR3 length: 12 residues. CDR1 and CDR2 from the germline V gene are LNHNV and YYDKDF (reference sequence). Trimming stripped 3 bases from V and 7 bases from J, with 9 bases between. CDR3 loop: CATSSEPRTQYF. The CDR3 DNA reads as TGTGCCACCAGCAGCGAGCCTAGGACCCAGTACTTC.

The rearrangement joins TRBV6-5 to TRBJ2-1; the match to TRBD2 covers 8 bases. V shed 4 bases, J shed 3 bases, and the junction held 8 bases outside the gene matches. Germline V gene sequence: CDR1 MNHEY, CDR2 SVGAGI. The CDR3 has 16 residues. CDR3 region: CASSSVAGKGYNEQFF. The CDR3 bases are TGTGCCAGCAGTTCAGTAGCGGGAAAAGGCTACAATGAGCAGTTCTTC.

The chain couples TRBV6-1 to TRBJ1-1, with D unclear. The CDR3 totals 14 residues. In germline, CDR1 is MNHNS, CDR2 SASEGT. Trimming pared 2 bases from V and 6 bases from J, leaving 13 bases between. The CDR3 here is CASSEFSDRAEAFF. CDR3 in DNA: TGTGCCAGCAGTGAATTTAGTGATCGGGCTGAAGCTTTCTTT.

A note on this clone: This sample includes further DNA sequences coding for the same CDR3. The J gene is TRBJ2-3, the V gene TRBV28, with TRBD1 as a possible D gene (5 bases). CDR1 and CDR2 (germline): MDHEN, SYDVKM. The germline V and J ends were trimmed by 5 bases and 1 base, with 10 bases remaining between them. This CDR3 contains 14 residues. CDR3 DNA: TGTGCCAGCAGTAGGTGGGGCGGCACAGATACGCAGTATTTT. Translated: CASSRWGGTDTQYF. Variable domain in full (rest from reference TRBV28 and TRBJ2-3): DVKVTQSSRYLVKRTGEKVFLECVQDMDHENMFWYRQDPGLGLRLIYFSYDVKMKEKGDIPEGYSVSREKKERFSLILESASTNQTSMYLCASSRWGGTDTQYFGPGTRLTVL.

V gene TRBV6-5 combines with J gene TRBJ2-3, with 9 bases identical to TRBD2. V gave up 2 bases and J gave up 5 bases; unmatched junction bases: 8. This CDR3 spans 16 amino acids. Germline V gene sequence: CDR1 MNHEY, CDR2 SVGAGI. The CDR3 here is CASSYNLAGLVDTQYF. The DNA for the CDR3 is TGTGCCAGCAGTTACAATCTAGCGGGATTGGTAGATACGCAGTATTTT.

V usage is TRBV27 and J usage is TRBJ1-5; 10 nucleotides match TRBD1. Trimming at V came to 6 bases and at J to 3 bases, leaving 5 bases not matched to a gene. CDR1 is MNHEY, CDR2 SMNVEV, per germline (reference sequence). There are 15 residues in the CDR3. As DNA, the CDR3 is TGTGCCAGCAGAACGACAGGGGGCGTCAATCAGCCCCAGCATTTT. Its translation: CASRTTGGVNQPQHF.